The 7 T cell receptor beta chains in this list originate from one sample, sequenced in a study of cytomegalovirus exposure and HLA in healthy donors. The PCR used 60 Vbeta and 13 Jbeta primers. The method was immunoSEQ multiplex PCR; TCRdb's version includes in-frame clones alone and lacks a portion of them. The data show 100,000 to 150,000 clones, 81% seen once. Sequencing was done on a sample of PBMCs. The receptors were sampled from a man aged 18 to 35 in good health and CMV-seronegative.

The gene calls are TRBV27 and TRBJ1-5; D may be TRBD1 (6 bases). This CDR3 spans 15 amino acids. V lost 4 bases and J lost 0, with 10 bases in between. Germline values: CDR1 MNHEY, CDR2 SMNVEV (reference sequence). Written as DNA, the CDR3 is TGTGCCAGCAGTTCCGGACAGTATAGCAATCAGCCCCAGCATTTT. It encodes CASSSGQYSNQPQHF.

This chain uses TRBV7-3 with TRBJ2-4; 13 bases map to TRBD2. The CDR3 sequence is 19 residues long. V lost 7 bases to trimming and J lost 1 base; unmatched junction nucleotides: 13. Per the germline V gene, CDR1 is SGHTA and CDR2 is FQGTGA. In DNA form, the CDR3 reads TGTGCCAGCATCTCGCCGGGACTAGCGGGGAGAGGGGCCAAAAACATTCAGTACTTC. Translated, it gives CASISPGLAGRGAKNIQYF.

The chain is built from TRBV7-2 and TRBJ2-1, with TRBD2 matching 8 bases. There are 16 residues in the CDR3. Germline V gene lookup returns CDR1 SGHTA and CDR2 FQGNSA. The V segment lost 5 bases and the J segment 5 bases; nucleotides outside the gene matches: 11. The CDR3 is CASSLWGGGFNNEQFF. The CDR3, as DNA: TGTGCCAGCAGCCTTTGGGGCGGGGGGTTCAACAATGAGCAGTTCTTC.

The J gene is TRBJ2-5, the V gene TRBV6-5, with 11 bases identical to TRBD1. V lost 0 bases, J lost 11 bases, and 8 bases stayed unmatched. This CDR3 is 15 amino acids long. Germline loops: CDR1 MNHEY, CDR2 SVGAGI. This CDR3 reads CASSYSGQGAGEQYF. DNA of the CDR3: TGTGCCAGCAGTTACTCTGGACAGGGGGCGGGGGAGCAGTACTTC.

CDR3 nucleotides: TGTGCCATCAGGCCCGACAGGGGGAGTAATTCACCCCTCCACTTT. Protein: CAIRPDRGSNSPLHF. This chain connects TRBV10-3 to TRBJ1-6; TRBD1 matches at 9 bases. The CDR3 is 15 residues long. Per germline, CDR1 ENHRY and CDR2 SYGVKD. V lost 6 bases and J lost 6; bases outside the gene matches: 6.

The V call is TRBV6-1, the J call TRBJ2-2, with TRBD1 identical over 8 bases. Germline assignment: CDR1 MNHNS and CDR2 SASEGT. The CDR3 contains 14 residues. V lost 6 bases and J lost 3; bases outside the gene matches: 3. The CDR3, as DNA: TGTGCCAGCAGAAAGACAGGGGACACCGGGGAGCTGTTTTTT. Translating it yields CASRKTGDTGELFF.

The chain combines TRBV27 with TRBJ1-1, with TRBD1 as a possible D gene (5 bases). Germline values: CDR1 MNHEY, CDR2 SMNVEV (reference sequence). This CDR3 is built from 14 residues. The V and J ends lost 4 bases and 3 bases respectively, with 12 bases between them. The CDR3 loop reads CASSSWIGDTEAFF. CDR3 DNA: TGTGCCAGCAGTTCTTGGATAGGGGACACTGAAGCTTTCTTT.